These 28 T cell receptor beta chains were sequenced from one sample in a study of blood T cell repertoires in COVID-19. The protocol was immunoSEQ multiplex PCR, while the TCRdb copy is restricted to in-frame clones and leaves out a portion. The sample has tens of thousands of clones; 70% to 90% are singletons. Sequencing was done on a sample of peripheral blood. Source of these receptors: a man aged 60 to 75 with acute or convalescent COVID-19.

V usage is TRBV7-9 and J usage is TRBJ2-3; D perhaps matches TRBD2 (5 bases). The CDR3 is 15 residues long. V was trimmed by 2 bases and J by 0 bases, leaving 9 bases between them. CDR1 and CDR2 from the germline V gene are SEHNR and FQNEAQ (reference sequence). The CDR3 reads CASSLLGGSTDTQYF. The CDR3 bases are TGTGCCAGCAGCTTACTCGGCGGGAGCACAGATACGCAGTATTTT.

This chain links TRBV28 with TRBJ2-1; 16 nucleotides align to TRBD2. Germline V gene sequence: CDR1 MDHEN, CDR2 SYDVKM. The V gene end was trimmed by 3 bases and the J gene end by 4 bases; junction bases not matched to a gene: 9. CDR3 length: 19 residues. The CDR3 spells CASSFSGTSGRDVYNEQFF. CDR3 nucleotides: TGTGCCAGCAGTTTCTCCGGGACTAGCGGGAGGGATGTATACAATGAGCAGTTCTTC. Supplemented by reference TRBV28 and TRBJ2-1, the full variable domain reads DVKVTQSSRYLVKRTGEKVFLECVQDMDHENMFWYRQDPGLGLRLIYFSYDVKMKEKGDIPEGYSVSREKKERFSLILESASTNQTSMYLCASSFSGTSGRDVYNEQFFGPGTRLTVL.

This chain links TRBV18 with TRBJ1-4, with unresolved D. Germline V gene data show CDR1 as KGHSH and CDR2 as LQKENI. The CDR3 runs to 15 residues. V lost 1 base, J lost 7 bases, and 13 bases lay in between. The CDR3 here is CASSPREGRSEKLFF. The CDR3 coding sequence is TGTGCCAGCTCACCACGGGAGGGTCGGAGTGAAAAACTGTTTTTT.

This clone has just one count. The genes are TRBV5-1 and TRBJ1-1; D is uncertain. V was trimmed by 7 bases and J by 2 bases, leaving 24 bases between them. The CDR3 is made up of 17 amino acids. Per germline, CDR1 SGHRS and CDR2 YFSETQ. The CDR3 nucleotides read TGCGCCAGCGCCAGGCTGGGTGCAGGATTGAATAACACTGAAGCTTTCTTT. Amino acid sequence: CASARLGAGLNNTEAFF.

The V and J genes are TRBV19 and TRBJ1-6, with 7 bases fitting TRBD1. V shed 0 bases and J 9 bases; nucleotides not matched to a gene: 5. The length of the CDR3 is 15 residues. Germline loops: CDR1 LNHDA, CDR2 SQIVND (reference sequence). The chain's CDR3 is CASSIEAGGRSPLHF. CDR3 nucleotides: TGTGCCAGTAGTATAGAGGCAGGGGGTCGTTCACCCCTCCACTTT.

The genes are TRBV2 and TRBJ2-7; a possible D gene is TRBD1 (6 bases). V was shortened by 4 bases and J by 2 bases, with 15 bases between the two germline ends. The CDR3 runs to 15 residues. Germline CDR1 is SNHLY and CDR2 is FYNNEI. The CDR3 reads CASSAKTGTTYEQYF. DNA of the CDR3: TGTGCCAGCAGTGCGAAGACCGGGACAACCTACGAGCAGTACTTC. The variable domain in full, completed from reference TRBV2 and TRBJ2-7, reads EPEVTQTPSHQVTQMGQEVILRCVPISNHLYFYWYRQILGQKVEFLVSFYNNEISEKSEIFDDQFSVERPDGSNFTLKIRSTKLEDSAMYFCASSAKTGTTYEQYFGPGTRLTVT.

The rearrangement uses TRBV14 and TRBJ2-1, with 14 positions matching TRBD2. The germline CDR1 and CDR2 sequences are SGHDN and FVKESK. The CDR3 extends over 20 amino acids. V was pared by 8 bases and J by 0 bases, with 15 bases of the junction left unmatched. The CDR3 reads CASSSRLGLAGASSYNEQFF. The CDR3 bases are TGTGCCAGCTCCTCGCGTTTGGGACTAGCGGGGGCTTCCTCCTACAATGAGCAGTTCTTC.

This clone came up once. The rearrangement uses TRBV11-2 and TRBJ2-1; D not certain. The V end lost 1 base, the J end lost 10 bases, and 14 bases lay between the germline ends. CDR3 length equals 14 residues. Germline V gene lookup returns CDR1 SGHAT and CDR2 FQNNGV. The CDR3 region has the DNA TGTGCCAGCAGCTTAGTTAGAGCCTTGGGCGAGCAGTTCTTC. Residues: CASSLVRALGEQFF.

Here the CDR3 reads CASSSGQGAFTEAFF. In DNA form, the CDR3 reads TGTGCCAGCAGTTCGGGACAGGGGGCATTCACTGAAGCTTTCTTT. The chain recombines TRBV6-2 or TRBV6-3 with TRBJ1-1; 12 bases map to TRBD1. The J segment lost 4 bases and the V segment lost 4 bases, leaving 4 bases of the junction unmatched. Germline CDR1 reads MNHEY; CDR2 reads SVGEGT. The CDR3 has 15 residues.

The chain combines TRBV30 with TRBJ1-1; D unresolved. Per the germline V gene, CDR1 is GTSNPN and CDR2 is SVGIG (reference sequence). The CDR3 extends over 14 amino acids. Deletions cut 4 bases from V and 4 bases from J, with 16 bases between. The CDR3 DNA reads TGTGCCTGGAATGGCCCGGGTTGGAGCACTGAAGCTTTCTTT. Translating it yields CAWNGPGWSTEAFF.

The chain couples TRBV30 to TRBJ1-1, with a tentative D call TRBD1 (5 bases). Trimming shortened V by 2 bases and J by 2 bases, and 15 bases separated the two germline ends. The CDR3 is 15 residues long. The V gene's germline CDR1 is GTSNPN and CDR2 SVGIG (reference sequence). This CDR3 reads CAWSPRDFYNTEAFF. In nucleotides, the CDR3 is TGTGCCTGGAGTCCACGGGACTTTTACAACACTGAAGCTTTCTTT.

V and J are TRBV27 and TRBJ1-6; D is perhaps TRBD1 (6 bases). The V end was cut by 5 bases, the J end by 6 bases, with 14 bases between. The CDR3 length is 15 residues. In germline, CDR1 is MNHEY, CDR2 SMNVEV (reference sequence). The CDR3 region has the DNA TGTGCCAGCAGTCCCTTTACAGGGATTAATTCACCCCTCCACTTT. It translates to CASSPFTGINSPLHF.

This clone is a singleton in its sample. This chain connects TRBV2 to TRBJ2-1, with D hard to call. Germline loops: CDR1 SNHLY, CDR2 FYNNEI. V was clipped by 10 bases and J by 5 bases, with 12 bases between them. The CDR3 runs 12 residues. DNA of the CDR3: TGTGCCAACTTTCTAGTGAACAATGAGCAGTTCTTC. It is translated as CANFLVNNEQFF.

This clone was observed a handful of times. CDR3 bases: TGTGCCAGCAGTCCCCGGGAAGTTAGCAATCAGCCCCAGCATTTT. This codes for CASSPREVSNQPQHF. V and J are TRBV27 and TRBJ1-5; D gene unclear. The germline V gene has CDR1 MNHEY and CDR2 SMNVEV (reference sequence). The CDR3 contains 15 residues. The germline V and J ends were trimmed by 5 bases and 0 bases, with 11 bases remaining between them.

The CDR3 nucleotides read TGTGCCAGCAGCTGGGGGACAGGGGTTAACTATGGCTACACCTTC. Translating gives CASSWGTGVNYGYTF. The rearrangement joins TRBV5-4 to TRBJ1-2, with 10 bases that match TRBD1. Germline trimming cut 3 bases from V and 1 base from J; bases unmatched to any gene: 3. Germline CDR1 SGHNT, CDR2 YYREEE (reference sequence). The CDR3 is 15 amino acids.

This clone came up a few times. CDR3 protein: CASSSGGNSNQPQHF. The CDR3 DNA is TGTGCCAGCAGCTCAGGGGGGAATAGCAATCAGCCCCAGCATTTT. The genes are TRBV7-2 and TRBJ1-5; TRBD1 matches 7 bases. The CDR3 has 15 residues. V gave up 4 bases and J gave up 0 bases; unmatched junction bases: 3. Germline assignment: CDR1 SGHTA and CDR2 FQGNSA.

This sequence joins TRBV27 and TRBJ1-6; D gene unclear. The CDR3 sequence is 13 residues long. Germline V gene sequence: CDR1 MNHEY, CDR2 SMNVEV (reference sequence). The CDR3 region has the DNA TGTGCGGTGCGGAGCTCCTATAATTCACCCCTCCACTTT. It specifies CAVRSSYNSPLHF.

This chain connects TRBV10-1 to TRBJ2-7; 10 bases align to TRBD1. Trimming took 2 bases from V and 6 from J; bases not matched to a gene: 4. The V gene's germline CDR1 is WNHNN and CDR2 SYGVQD (reference sequence). This CDR3 is built from 14 residues. The CDR3 coding sequence is TGCGCCAGCAGTGAGCTGAGGACAGGGGGCGAGCAGTACTTC. This encodes CASSELRTGGEQYF.

The genes are TRBV5-6 and TRBJ2-7, with a weak D call TRBD1 (5 bases). From germline, CDR1 is SGHDT and CDR2 YYEEEE. The V end lost 0 bases, the J end lost 2 bases, and 9 bases lay between the germline ends. This CDR3 is built from 14 residues. The CDR3 region is CASSLGQRTYEQYF. The CDR3 nucleotides are TGTGCCAGCAGCTTGGGACAGCGCACCTACGAGCAGTACTTC.

The V call is TRBV5-4, the J call TRBJ1-2; D ambiguous. Germline V lookup: CDR1 SGHNT, CDR2 YYREEE (reference sequence). Trimming removed 5 bases from V and 8 bases from J, with 13 bases in between. The CDR3 has 12 residues. CDR3 nucleotide sequence: TGTGCCAGCAGTCTAGAGGCTGGCGGCTACACCTTC. This gives the protein CASSLEAGGYTF.

V is TRBV6-5 and J is TRBJ2-2; TRBD2 might be the D (6 bases). This CDR3 has 15 amino acids. Per the germline V gene, CDR1 is MNHEY and CDR2 is SVGAGI. Trimming cost V 6 bases and J 2 bases, with 13 bases left between them. The CDR3 bases are TGTGCCAGCAGCCTCGGGACTTTTAACACCGGGGAGCTGTTTTTT. Translation: CASSLGTFNTGELFF.

The rearrangement joins TRBV5-1 to TRBJ2-3, with D hard to call. Germline lookup yields CDR1 SGHRS and CDR2 YFSETQ. This CDR3 has 15 amino acids. Trimming took off 0 bases at V and 0 bases at J, with 8 bases between the two ends. CDR3 nucleotide sequence: TGCGCCAGCAGCTTGGAACGCGCCAGCACAGATACGCAGTATTTT. This sequence encodes CASSLERASTDTQYF.

The chain uses TRBV5-1 and TRBJ1-2, with TRBD1 matching over 7 bases. Germline V gene sequence: CDR1 SGHRS, CDR2 YFSETQ. V was clipped by 4 bases and J by 3 bases; unmatched bases: 9. CDR3 size: 15 residues. The CDR3 bases are TGCGCCAGCAGCCTAGAGACAGGGCTTGACTATGGCTACACCTTC. This gives the protein CASSLETGLDYGYTF.

V usage is TRBV11-2 and J usage is TRBJ2-7; D uncertain. Germline V gene data show CDR1 as SGHAT and CDR2 as FQNNGV. The CDR3 has 14 amino acids. Deletions cut 3 bases from V and 0 bases from J, with 9 bases between. CDR3 nucleotide sequence: TGTGCCAGCAGCTTCCTGGAGAGCTCCTACGAGCAGTACTTC. This sequence encodes CASSFLESSYEQYF.

The gene calls are TRBV25-1 and TRBJ1-4, with D unclear. The CDR3 consists of 14 residues. Looked up from germline, CDR1 is MGHDK and CDR2 is SYGVNS. V lost 3 bases, J lost 2 bases, and 7 bases lay in between. CDR3 nucleotide sequence: TGTGCCAGCAGTGACCTCGTGACTAATGAAAAACTGTTTTTT. Its protein is CASSDLVTNEKLFF.

The rearrangement uses TRBV27 and TRBJ2-6, with 10 bases identical to TRBD1. Germline V gene data show CDR1 as MNHEY and CDR2 as SMNVEV (reference sequence). Trimming cost V 9 bases and J 2 bases; bases outside gene matches: 16. The CDR3 extends over 19 amino acids. The CDR3 DNA follows: TGTGCCAGTTTCTCCCTAGCCGGGACAGGGGATACTGGGGCCAACGTCCTGACTTTC. Residues: CASFSLAGTGDTGANVLTF.

This chain uses TRBV4-1 with TRBJ2-1, with D possibly matching TRBD1 (5 bases). Germline CDR1 MGHRA, CDR2 YSYEKL. The CDR3 sequence is 17 residues long. V was shortened by 0 bases and J by 5 bases, with 17 bases between the two germline ends. DNA of the CDR3: TGCGCCAGCAGCCAAGAAAGTGCAGGGCGCGTAAACAATGAGCAGTTCTTC. Translated, it gives CASSQESAGRVNNEQFF.

The J gene is TRBJ2-1, the V gene TRBV6-5; 9 bases are shared with TRBD1. CDR3 length: 14 residues. Losses at the gene ends were 8 bases for V and 5 bases for J; bases not matched to a gene: 7. The V gene's germline CDR1 is MNHEY and CDR2 SVGAGI. The CDR3 reads CASQNGQGNNEQFF. The CDR3, as DNA: TGTGCCAGCCAGAACGGACAGGGGAACAATGAGCAGTTCTTC.